This T cell receptor (beta chain) is drawn from a study of Tregs in tolerant kidney transplant recipients. Study-wide points: The small number of patients limits these findings pending further validation.

Unstimulated Tregs (CD4+CD25+CD127-) and CD4+CD25- non-Tregs were sorted from PBMCs. Thawed PBMCs were rested overnight at 37°C with around 200 IU/ml IL-2 before regulatory T cell sorting. About this clone itself: Its matching antigen is unknown.

This CDR3 region has 14 residues. V dropped 1 base and J dropped 4 bases, with 10 bases sitting between them. Germline lookup yields CDR1 SEHNR and CDR2 FQNEAQ (reference sequence). Only in-frame clones appear in the TCRdb table, and some are missing; sequencing was by immunoSEQ multiplex PCR. The sample lists tens of thousands of clones, about 89% occurring once. The rearrangement links TRBV7-9 to TRBJ1-1, with D hard to call. The sample was Tregs from blood. The source of this sequence is a human donor in good health. The CDR3 sequence: CASSLERRTTEAFF. The CDR3 region has the DNA TGTGCCAGCAGCTTAGAAAGGAGAACCACTGAAGCTTTCTTT.